These 26 T cell receptor beta chains originate from one sample sequenced in a study of regulatory T cells in long-lasting Graves disease. Combining iRepertoire HTBI primers with Arm-PCR of CDR3 regions, the authors built TCR beta libraries. One entry per CDR3 protein, called by TCRdb with MiXCR from the multiplex PCR reads. The table records around 480,000 distinct CDR3 sequences, approximately 16% of them present only once. As for time point: newly diagnosed GD, antithyroid drugs for less than 3 months. The TCR library was prepared using RNA isolated from PBMCs. In addition, the sample was reused for a study of T cells in Graves' hyperthyroidism and ophthalmopathy.

The starting material was peripheral blood mononuclear cells (PBMCs), obtained at new diagnosis, from a patient treated with antithyroid drugs. Receptors originate from a woman aged 35 to 59 with Graves disease.

Concerning this clonotype itself: Just one base apart from a much larger clone, this may be a read error. The chain combines TRBV6-8 with TRBJ2-1, with TRBD2 identical over 8 bases. There are 17 residues in the CDR3. The germline V gene has CDR1 MNHGY and CDR2 SAAAGT. The DNA of the CDR3 is TGTGCCAGCAGGCCACCCGGGGCGGCGGGGGGTTACAATGAGCGGTTCTTC. This translates into CASRPPGAAGGYNERFF.

This rearrangement joins TRBV2 to TRBJ2-7, with D tentatively TRBD2 (5 bases). Trimming took 7 bases from V and 1 from J, leaving 11 bases between them. The length of the CDR3 is 13 residues. Germline assignment: CDR1 SNHLY and CDR2 FYNNEI. CDR3 sequence: CASTPRGSYEQYF. The CDR3 bases are TGTGCCAGCACTCCGAGAGGGTCCTACGAGCAGTACTTC.

This clonotype has only a few counts. V and J are TRBV6-9 and TRBJ1-1, with a weak D call TRBD1 (5 bases). This CDR3 comprises 18 residues. V was clipped by 4 bases and J by 0 bases, with 21 bases between them. Germline CDR1 MNHGY, CDR2 SVAAGI. The CDR3 sequence is CASSSTYLKTVMNTEAFF. The CDR3 DNA sequence: TGTGCCAGCAGTTCAACCTACCTCAAGACAGTGATGAACACTGAAGCTTTCTTT.

The chain is built from TRBV7-9 and TRBJ2-6; D might be TRBD1 (6 bases). Trimming left V 5 bases short and J 0 bases short, with 11 bases between. Looked up from germline, CDR1 is SEHNR and CDR2 is FQNEAQ (reference sequence). This CDR3 region has 16 residues. This chain's CDR3 is CASSPGTSSGANVLTF. The CDR3 coding sequence is TGTGCCAGCAGCCCAGGGACAAGCTCTGGGGCCAACGTCCTGACTTTC.

The V gene is TRBV7-2, the J gene TRBJ1-4; TRBD1 might be the D (5 bases). V shed 1 base and J shed 7 bases, with 13 bases lying between them. Germline V gene lookup returns CDR1 SGHTA and CDR2 FQGNSA. The CDR3 totals 15 residues. The CDR3 region has the DNA TGTGCCAGCAGCTTAGAATGGACAAATGGTGAAAAACTGTTTTTT. Its translation: CASSLEWTNGEKLFF.

This clonotype was counted many times. This rearrangement joins TRBV28 to TRBJ1-4; 9 nucleotides line up with TRBD1. The ends lost 5 bases at V and 8 bases at J; junction bases unmatched: 6. The V gene's germline CDR1 is MDHEN and CDR2 SYDVKM. This CDR3 comprises 14 residues. DNA for the CDR3: TGTGCCAGCAGTACCGGGACAGGGAACGAAAAACTGTTTTTT. Protein product: CASSTGTGNEKLFF.

This clonotype turned up a few times. The chain uses TRBV11-2 and TRBJ2-2; 14 nucleotides match TRBD2. Per germline, CDR1 SGHAT and CDR2 FQNNGV. CDR3 length: 16 amino acids. The junction had 5 bases not matched to a gene; V was cut back by 5 bases and J by 6 bases. The CDR3 sequence: CASSPRLAGGPGELFF. Written as DNA, the CDR3 is TGTGCCAGCAGCCCCCGACTAGCGGGGGGGCCCGGGGAGCTGTTTTTT. Variable domain in full (rest from reference TRBV11-2 and TRBJ2-2): EAGVAQSPRYKIIEKRQSVAFWCNPISGHATLYWYQQILGQGPKLLIQFQNNGVVDDSQLPKDRFSAERLKGVDSTLKIQPAKLEDSAVYLCASSPRLAGGPGELFFGEGSRLTVL.

This clonotype appeared a few times. It may be a read error: a sequence one base away is much more abundant. The gene calls are TRBV11-2 and TRBJ1-1; D is possibly TRBD1 (5 bases). The germline V gene encodes CDR1 SGHAT and CDR2 FQNNGV. V lost 5 bases to trimming and J lost 7 bases, with 11 bases between them. The CDR3 extends over 12 amino acids. The CDR3 DNA is TGTGCCAGCAGCAGGGCAGGGCATGAAGCTTTCTTT. Amino acids: CASSRAGHEAFF. The full variable domain, rest sourced from reference TRBV11-2 and TRBJ1-1, is EAGVAQSPRYKIIEKRQSVAFWCNPISGHATLYWYQQILGQGPKLLIQFQNNGVVDDSQLPKDRFSAERLKGVDSTLKIQPAKLEDSAVYLCASSRAGHEAFFGQGTRLTVV.

This sequence joins TRBV9 and TRBJ1-2; no firm D call. The CDR3 contains 12 residues. CDR1 SGDLS and CDR2 YYNGEE come from the germline V gene. V was shortened by 0 bases and J by 3 bases, with 3 bases between the two germline ends. The CDR3 sequence: CASSVDDYGYTF. CDR3 nucleotides: TGTGCCAGCAGCGTAGATGACTATGGCTACACCTTC.

This clonotype came up many times. At one end the junction does not follow the germline gene, possibly because of a read error. V is TRBV5-1 and J is TRBJ1-1; 10 nucleotides match TRBD1. CDR3 length: 14 amino acids. Germline V gives CDR1 SGHRS, CDR2 YFSETQ. DNA for the CDR3: TGTGCCAGCAGCTCCGACAGGGGGCAAACTGAAGCTTTCTTT. Residues: CASSSDRGQTEAFF. Looking up the rest from reference TRBV5-1 and TRBJ1-1 gives the full variable domain: KAGVTQTPRYLIKTRGQQVTLSCSPISGHRSVSWYQQTPGQGLQFLFEYFSETQRNKGNFPGRFSGRQFSNSRSEMNVSTLELGDSALYLCASSSDRGQTEAFFGQGTRLTVV.

This clonotype was observed many times. V is TRBV20-1 and J is TRBJ1-5; D is undetermined. CDR3 length: 15 residues. CDR1 is DFQATT, CDR2 SNEGSKA, per germline (reference sequence). Trimming shortened V by 6 bases and J by 1 base, and 16 bases separated the two germline ends. The CDR3 DNA follows: TGCAGTGCAATGGACGGATTCCTAAGCAATCAGCCCCAGCATTTT. The encoded protein is CSAMDGFLSNQPQHF.

This chain uses TRBV20-1 with TRBJ2-7, with TRBD1 matching 7 bases. The CDR3 extends over 14 amino acids. Germline V gene lookup returns CDR1 DFQATT and CDR2 SNEGSKA (reference sequence). V gave up 5 bases and J gave up 6 bases; unmatched junction bases: 13. DNA for the CDR3: TGCAGTGCTGTACGTTATTCTACAGGGGCCGAGCAGTACTTC. Its protein product is CSAVRYSTGAEQYF.

This clonotype occurred many times. The chain has TRBV5-1 and TRBJ2-1; D perhaps matches TRBD1 (5 bases). CDR3 size: 14 residues. V lost 0 bases to trimming and J lost 5 bases, with 9 bases between them. The germline V gene encodes CDR1 SGHRS and CDR2 YFSETQ. CDR3 region: CASSLEQVHNEQFF. The DNA for the CDR3 is TGCGCCAGCAGCTTGGAACAGGTCCACAATGAGCAGTTCTTC.

This clonotype was counted many times. V gene TRBV6-1 combines with J gene TRBJ1-2; D perhaps matches TRBD1 (5 bases). This CDR3 comprises 14 residues. The germline CDR1 and CDR2 sequences are MNHNS and SASEGT. Trimming pared 7 bases from V and 4 bases from J, leaving 16 bases between. The CDR3 coding sequence is TGTGCCAGCACCACCCTGGGGGAGGCCTATGGCTACACCTTC. It specifies CASTTLGEAYGYTF.

This clonotype was picked up many times. The rearrangement joins TRBV28 to TRBJ2-3, with D perhaps matching TRBD1 or TRBD2 (6 bases each). Trimming removed 8 bases from V and 1 base from J, with 13 bases in between. Germline V gene lookup returns CDR1 MDHEN and CDR2 SYDVKM. This CDR3 region has 14 residues. The CDR3, as DNA: TGTGCCAGCGGAGGGGGAATCGGCACAGATACGCAGTATTTT. It encodes CASGGGIGTDTQYF.

This clonotype was detected many times. This chain joins TRBV2 and TRBJ2-1; D may correspond to TRBD1 or TRBD2 (5 bases each). The CDR3 covers 18 residues. V lost 7 bases, J lost 4 bases, and 26 bases lay in between. CDR1 SNHLY and CDR2 FYNNEI come from the germline V gene. In DNA form, the CDR3 reads TGTGCCAGCATCCTACTTAAGGAATCGGGACGGATTTACAATGAGCAGTTCTTC. Its translation is CASILLKESGRIYNEQFF.

This clonotype was detected a few times. The rearrangement links TRBV28 to TRBJ1-3, with D perhaps TRBD1 (6 bases). The germline gives CDR1 MDHEN, CDR2 SYDVKM. V lost 6 bases and J 2 bases, leaving 14 bases between the germline ends. CDR3 size: 15 residues. The DNA for the CDR3 is TGTGCCAGCAGCCGACCGGGGGGCACTGGAAACACCATATATTTT. Amino acids: CASSRPGGTGNTIYF.

This clonotype occurred a few times. The V call is TRBV5-1, the J call TRBJ1-6, with D possibly TRBD1 on 6 matching bases. This CDR3 is built from 15 residues. Trimming removed 5 bases at V and 7 bases at J, with 16 bases between. Germline values: CDR1 SGHRS, CDR2 YFSETQ. This CDR3 reads CASRGLQGGNSPLHF. CDR3 nucleotide sequence: TGCGCCAGCAGGGGATTACAGGGTGGAAATTCACCCCTCCACTTT. Supplemented by reference TRBV5-1 and TRBJ1-6, the full variable domain reads KAGVTQTPRYLIKTRGQQVTLSCSPISGHRSVSWYQQTPGQGLQFLFEYFSETQRNKGNFPGRFSGRQFSNSRSEMNVSTLELGDSALYLCASRGLQGGNSPLHFGNGTRLTVT.

This clonotype was seen only a few times. The rearrangement links TRBV6-1 to TRBJ2-7; D ambiguous. The CDR3 is 16 amino acids. Germline CDR1 reads MNHNS; CDR2 reads SASEGT. V lost 6 bases to trimming and J lost 2 bases, with 20 bases between them. CDR3 DNA sequence: TGTGCCAGCAGGATCCGGACCGGCATTAAGGCCTACGAGCAGTACTTC. As protein: CASRIRTGIKAYEQYF.

This clonotype came up many times. The gene calls are TRBV2 and TRBJ2-7, with a weak D call TRBD2 (5 bases). Germline CDR1 SNHLY, CDR2 FYNNEI. With 2 bases removed from V and 2 bases from J, the gap between germline ends came to 16 bases. The CDR3 spans 16 residues. CDR3 sequence: CASSESFGLNPYEQYF. DNA for the CDR3: TGTGCCAGCAGTGAATCCTTTGGACTGAATCCCTACGAGCAGTACTTC.

This clonotype came up many times. The chain couples TRBV4-1 to TRBJ2-1; TRBD1 matches at 8 bases. V dropped 0 bases and J dropped 5; count of bases not matched to a gene: 6. The CDR3 is 16 amino acids. Germline lookup yields CDR1 MGHRA and CDR2 YSYEKL. The DNA of the CDR3 is TGCGCCAGCAGCCAAGATAGGGCGACAGGGGACAATGAGCAGTTCTTC. This translates into CASSQDRATGDNEQFF.

This rearrangement joins TRBV11-2 to TRBJ2-1; TRBD1 might be the D (5 bases). Germline assignment: CDR1 SGHAT and CDR2 FQNNGV. The ends were cut back, 6 bases at V and 4 bases at J, with 13 bases in the middle. This CDR3 comprises 14 residues. CDR3 loop: CASSRRTSYNEQFF. CDR3 DNA sequence: TGTGCCAGCAGTCGGCGGACATCGTACAATGAGCAGTTCTTC.

This clonotype was observed many times. The chain uses TRBV5-1 and TRBJ2-2, with 8 bases lining up with TRBD2. CDR1 and CDR2 (germline): SGHRS, YFSETQ. V was clipped by 4 bases and J by 1 base; unmatched bases: 3. The CDR3 is 15 amino acids. The chain's CDR3 is CASSVSGENTGELFF. The CDR3 coding sequence is TGCGCCAGCAGCGTTAGCGGGGAGAACACCGGGGAGCTGTTTTTT.

This chain connects TRBV9 to TRBJ2-6, with D possibly called TRBD1 or TRBD2 (6 bases each). With 0 bases removed from V and 4 bases from J, the gap between germline ends came to 8 bases. The germline V gene encodes CDR1 SGDLS and CDR2 YYNGEE. There are 15 residues in the CDR3. CDR3 loop: CASSVVGGGANVLTF. CDR3 DNA: TGTGCCAGCAGCGTAGTGGGGGGCGGGGCCAACGTCCTGACTTTC.

This chain uses TRBV10-3 with TRBJ2-7; 8 bases line up with TRBD1. With V trimmed by 11 bases and J by 2 bases, 5 bases remained unmatched. The CDR3 totals 12 residues. CDR1 and CDR2 (germline): ENHRY, SYGVKD. The CDR3 reads CAGGQAAYEQYF. CDR3 in DNA: TGTGCCGGGGGACAGGCGGCCTACGAGCAGTACTTC.

This chain links TRBV27 with TRBJ2-2, with 11 bases aligning to TRBD2. The CDR3 has 16 residues. Trimming took 0 bases from V and 6 from J; bases not matched to a gene: 3. Germline V gene lookup returns CDR1 MNHEY and CDR2 SMNVEV (reference sequence). The CDR3 loop is CASSLSNSGGAGELFF. CDR3 sequence (DNA): TGTGCCAGCAGTTTATCGAATAGCGGGGGGGCCGGGGAGCTGTTTTTT.